The source of this T cell receptor beta chain is a study of T-cell reconstitution after alpha-beta-depleted transplantation in children. Whole-study results and caveats: By one year post-transplant, T-cell counts and diversity largely arose from T cells that were newly produced. TCRbeta diversity was high at day 60 in some patients (a result of surviving recipient T cells and thymic progenitors).

This clonotype was detected a few times. The antigen is unknown. The germline CDR1 and CDR2 sequences are SGHRS and YFSETQ. The CDR3 contains 17 residues. With 0 bases clipped from V and 1 base from J, the junction kept 9 bases outside the gene matches. Unique molecular identifiers were used in preparing the TCRbeta library. TCRdb ran MiXCR on the PCR reads and lists one entry per CDR3 protein. There are hundreds of thousands of distinct CDR3 sequences in the sample; about an eighth occur only once, and 0.79% lies in the top ten. Sequencing was performed on PBMCs, taken before TCRalphabeta/CD19-depleted stem cell transplant. The V gene is TRBV5-1, the J gene TRBJ2-7, with 8 bases matching TRBD1. This receptor was obtained from a girl aged 2-10 years with congenital amegakaryocytic thrombocytopenia, due to receive a stem cell transplant. The CDR3 DNA reads as TGCGCCAGCAGCTTGGGCCCTGGGACAGGAACGTCCTACGAGCAGTACTTC. Translating gives CASSLGPGTGTSYEQYF.